This T cell receptor beta chain was sequenced during a study of beta chain features in type 1 diabetes. The study, taken as a whole, reports: A pattern of fewer insertions and more deletions at VDJ junctions was seen in type 1 diabetes patients. Shortening that was moderate but significant affected the TCRB CDR3s of Type 1 diabetes patients in all four CD4+ subsets.

Per the germline V gene, CDR1 is SGHAT and CDR2 is FQNNGV. Trimming left V 1 base short and J 0 bases short, with 7 bases between. This CDR3 has 15 amino acids. Reverse transcribing all isolated RNA meant expressed TCRB transcripts were sequenced. The data were produced by immunoSEQ multiplex PCR, yet TCRdb's version contains in-frame clones alone and is incomplete. The sample lists 500,000 to 800,000 clones; 9.5% to 15% were seen once. As regards this clone: Its antigen remains unknown.

Sequenced: naive CD4+ T cells from blood. This TCR derives from a young man with type 1 diabetes. The gene calls are TRBV11-2 and TRBJ2-1; D uncertain. CDR3 region: CASSLAPSSYNEQFF. CDR3 bases: TGTGCCAGCAGCTTAGCCCCGAGCTCCTACAATGAGCAGTTCTTC.